What follows describes a single T cell receptor beta chain. The data derive from a study of blood T cell repertoires in COVID-19. Study summary: Collection of acute and convalescent COVID-19 samples took place in the United States, Italy and Spain. PBMCs, B-cell-depleted T cells, or T cells were the source of the cDNA or gDNA that made up the material.

Per the study methods: Estimates of nucleated cell counts were drawn from the amplification of reference gene primers. TCRdb keeps only in-frame clones here, not all; method: immunoSEQ multiplex PCR. V and J calls and clone size are those listed in that table; D and trimming were worked out from the DNA. The table lists approximately 210,000 clones, roughly 85% of them singletons. The source is a man aged 25-40 years who had recovered from COVID-19. The sample consisted of peripheral blood.

This CDR3 is CASSIVGTGLAKNIQYF. In DNA, the CDR3 is TGTGCCAGTAGTATAGTTGGGACAGGGCTAGCCAAAAACATTCAGTACTTC. The chain is built from TRBV19 and TRBJ2-4; 9 nucleotides align to TRBD1. CDR3 length: 17 amino acids. Germline CDR1 and CDR2: LNHDA and SQIVND (reference sequence). V trimming: 1 base; J trimming: 0 bases; junction bases outside the gene matches: 4.